Each of the 9 T cell receptor beta chains below was sequenced from the same sample in a study of CD4+ T cells in melanoma. Libraries were prepared by immunoSEQ multiplex PCR; TCRdb keeps only in-frame clonotypes and omits some of them. The table lists roughly 10,000 clones, roughly 60% of them singletons. Source material: cells from a culture (not recorded whether cultured in vitro). Receptors originate from a human donor with melanoma.

This clone occurred a few times. The chain employs TRBV6-6 and TRBJ1-1; the D gene is possibly TRBD1 (6 bases). Trimming removed 8 bases at V and 3 bases at J, with 10 bases between. This CDR3 comprises 12 residues. Looked up from germline, CDR1 is MNHNY and CDR2 is SVGAGI (reference sequence). CDR3 protein: CASRRTDTEAFF. CDR3 nucleotides: TGTGCCAGCCGCCGGACAGACACTGAAGCTTTCTTT.

This clone occurred once. This rearrangement joins TRBV4-1 to TRBJ2-3; TRBD2 matches at 12 bases. The V gene's germline CDR1 is MGHRA and CDR2 YSYEKL. The CDR3 is 17 amino acids. Trimming took 3 bases from V and 1 from J; bases not matched to a gene: 5. The CDR3 here is CASSHEWTSGGTDTQYF. The CDR3 region has the DNA TGCGCCAGCAGCCACGAGTGGACTAGCGGGGGCACAGATACGCAGTATTTT.

The chain has TRBV6-5 and TRBJ2-1, with D hard to call. In germline, CDR1 is MNHEY, CDR2 SVGAGI. Trimming removed 2 bases at V and 9 bases at J, with 11 bases between. This CDR3 region has 13 residues. This CDR3 is CASSYDWPGEQFF. The CDR3 DNA follows: TGTGCCAGCAGTTACGATTGGCCGGGTGAGCAGTTCTTC.

This sequence joins TRBV5-4 and TRBJ1-6, with 8 bases aligning to TRBD1. V lost 0 bases, J lost 7 bases, and 0 bases stayed unmatched. The CDR3 consists of 14 residues. The germline V gene has CDR1 SGHNT and CDR2 YYREEE (reference sequence). CDR3 region: CASSLGDRNSPLHF. The CDR3 bases are TGTGCCAGCAGCTTGGGGGACAGGAATTCACCCCTCCACTTT.

This clone has just a few counts. The chain couples TRBV30 to TRBJ1-2; 11 bases agree with TRBD1. CDR1 is GTSNPN, CDR2 SVGIG, per germline (reference sequence). The CDR3 spans 17 residues. The junction had 13 bases not matched to a gene; V was cut back by 0 bases and J by 7 bases. In DNA form, the CDR3 reads TGTGCCTGGAGTGTAAAACTCCCCCTGGACAGGGGGCCTGGCTACACCTTC. Its translation: CAWSVKLPLDRGPGYTF. Supplemented by reference TRBV30 and TRBJ1-2, the full variable domain reads SQTIHQWPATLVQPVGSPLSLECTVEGTSNPNLYWYRQAAGRGLQLLFYSVGIGQISSEVPQNLSASRPQDRQFILSSKKLLLSDSGFYLCAWSVKLPLDRGPGYTFGSGTRLTVV.

V and J are TRBV11-2 and TRBJ2-5; 7 nucleotides line up with TRBD2. Germline V lookup: CDR1 SGHAT, CDR2 FQNNGV. Trimming took 2 bases from V and 1 from J; bases not matched to a gene: 7. This CDR3 has 16 amino acids. Here the CDR3 reads CASSLLPGTIQETQYF. The CDR3 bases are TGTGCCAGCAGCTTATTGCCAGGGACTATCCAAGAGACCCAGTACTTC.

J is TRBJ2-2 and V is TRBV19; tentative D call: TRBD1 (7 bases). Trimming removed 5 bases from V and 3 bases from J, with 10 bases in between. The CDR3 runs to 14 residues. CDR1 and CDR2 from the germline V gene are LNHDA and SQIVND (reference sequence). The chain's CDR3 is CASSSRGDTGELFF. DNA of the CDR3: TGTGCCAGTAGTTCCAGGGGGGACACCGGGGAGCTGTTTTTT.

This clone was counted a few times. The V gene is TRBV6-1, the J gene TRBJ1-2, with 7 bases aligning to TRBD1. CDR3 length equals 13 residues. V was clipped by 8 bases and J by 0 bases; unmatched bases: 3. The germline V gene encodes CDR1 MNHNS and CDR2 SASEGT. DNA for the CDR3: TGTGCCAGCCCGGGACAGTCTAACTATGGCTACACCTTC. Translating it yields CASPGQSNYGYTF.

The chain has TRBV5-1 and TRBJ2-1, with TRBD1 identical over 9 bases. Germline assignment: CDR1 SGHRS and CDR2 YFSETQ. The ends lost 2 bases at V and 1 base at J; junction bases unmatched: 7. The CDR3 is 17 amino acids. The CDR3 sequence: CASSFSLTGGSYNEQFF. For the CDR3, the DNA is TGCGCCAGCAGCTTCTCATTGACAGGGGGGTCCTACAATGAGCAGTTCTTC.